This T cell receptor beta chain appears in the sequencing data of a study of control samples from healthy donors and cancer patients. The method was immunoSEQ multiplex PCR; TCRdb's version includes in-frame clones alone and lacks a portion of them. This sample contains about 190,000 clones. The specimen was blood. This sequence was found in a woman aged 25 to 39 in good health.

The CDR3 loop is CASSEWRGNYGYTF. CDR3 DNA: TGTGCCAGCAGTGAATGGAGGGGGAACTATGGCTACACCTTC. The V and J genes are TRBV25-1 and TRBJ1-2, with D maybe TRBD1 (6 bases). V shed 1 base and J shed 2 bases, with 8 bases lying between them. Germline values: CDR1 MGHDK, CDR2 SYGVNS. This CDR3 contains 14 residues.